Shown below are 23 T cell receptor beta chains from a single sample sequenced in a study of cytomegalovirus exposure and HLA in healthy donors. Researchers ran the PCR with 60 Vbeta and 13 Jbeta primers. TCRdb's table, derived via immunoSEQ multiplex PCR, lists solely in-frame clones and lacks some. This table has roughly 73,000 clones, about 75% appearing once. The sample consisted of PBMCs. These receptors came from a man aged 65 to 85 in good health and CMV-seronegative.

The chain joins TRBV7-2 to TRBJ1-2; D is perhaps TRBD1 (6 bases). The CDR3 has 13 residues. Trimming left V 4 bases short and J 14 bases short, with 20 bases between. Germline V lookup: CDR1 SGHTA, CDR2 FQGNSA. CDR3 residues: CASSSSQQGVRTF. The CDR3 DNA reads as TGTGCCAGCAGCTCTAGCCAACAGGGCGTGAGGACCTTC. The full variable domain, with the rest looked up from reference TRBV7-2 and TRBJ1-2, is GAGVSQSPSNKVTEKGKDVELRCDPISGHTALYWYRQSLGQGLEFLIYFQGNSAPDKSGLPSDRFSAERTGGSVSTLTIQRTQQEDSAVYLCASSSSQQGVRTFGSGTRLTVV.

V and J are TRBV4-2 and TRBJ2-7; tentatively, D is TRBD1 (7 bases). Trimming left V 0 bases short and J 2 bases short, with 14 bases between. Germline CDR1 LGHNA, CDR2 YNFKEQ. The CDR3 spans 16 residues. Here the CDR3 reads CASSQDRRGQTYEQYF. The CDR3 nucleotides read TGTGCCAGCAGCCAAGATAGGAGGGGGCAAACCTACGAGCAGTACTTC.

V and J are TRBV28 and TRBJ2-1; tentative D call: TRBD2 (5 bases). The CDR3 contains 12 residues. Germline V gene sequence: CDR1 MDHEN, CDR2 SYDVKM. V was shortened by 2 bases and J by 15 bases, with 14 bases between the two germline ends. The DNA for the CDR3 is TGTGCCAGCAGTTTAGGTGTGGGAGCAGGGTTCTTC. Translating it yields CASSLGVGAGFF.

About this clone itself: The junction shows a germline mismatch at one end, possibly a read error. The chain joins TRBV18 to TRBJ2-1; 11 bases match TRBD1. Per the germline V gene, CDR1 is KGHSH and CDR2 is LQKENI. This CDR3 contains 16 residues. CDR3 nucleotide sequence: TGTGCCAGCTCAGCACCCGGGACAGGGGGCTACAATGAGCAGTTCTTC. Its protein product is CASSAPGTGGYNEQFF.

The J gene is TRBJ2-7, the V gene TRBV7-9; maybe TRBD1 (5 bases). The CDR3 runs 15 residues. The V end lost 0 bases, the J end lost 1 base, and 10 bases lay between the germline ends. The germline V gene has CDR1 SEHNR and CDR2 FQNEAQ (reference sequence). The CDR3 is CASSLAGAASYEQYF. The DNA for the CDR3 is TGTGCCAGCAGCTTAGCTGGGGCCGCGTCCTACGAGCAGTACTTC.

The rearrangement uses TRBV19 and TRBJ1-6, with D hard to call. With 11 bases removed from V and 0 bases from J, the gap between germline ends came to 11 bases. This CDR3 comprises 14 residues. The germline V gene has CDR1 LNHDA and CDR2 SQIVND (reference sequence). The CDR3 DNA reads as TGTGCCGCGCGTTTGAGCTCCTATAATTCACCCCTCCACTTT. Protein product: CAARLSSYNSPLHF.

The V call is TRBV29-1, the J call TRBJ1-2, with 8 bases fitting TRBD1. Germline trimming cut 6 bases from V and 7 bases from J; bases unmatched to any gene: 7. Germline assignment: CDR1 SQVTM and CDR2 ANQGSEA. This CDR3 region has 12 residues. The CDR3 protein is CSVAGQGSGYTF. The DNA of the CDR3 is TGCAGCGTGGCCGGACAGGGTTCTGGCTACACCTTC.

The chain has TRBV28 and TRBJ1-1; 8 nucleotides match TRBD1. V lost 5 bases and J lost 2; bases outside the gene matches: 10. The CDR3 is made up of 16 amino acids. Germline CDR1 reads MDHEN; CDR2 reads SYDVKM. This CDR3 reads CASSGPDRGINTEAFF. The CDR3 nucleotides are TGTGCCAGCAGTGGACCCGACAGGGGCATCAACACTGAAGCTTTCTTT.

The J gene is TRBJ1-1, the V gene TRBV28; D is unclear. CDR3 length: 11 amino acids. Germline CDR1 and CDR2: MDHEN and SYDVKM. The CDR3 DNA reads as TGTGCGGTTACAGTGAACACTGAAGCTTTCTTT. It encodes CAVTVNTEAFF.

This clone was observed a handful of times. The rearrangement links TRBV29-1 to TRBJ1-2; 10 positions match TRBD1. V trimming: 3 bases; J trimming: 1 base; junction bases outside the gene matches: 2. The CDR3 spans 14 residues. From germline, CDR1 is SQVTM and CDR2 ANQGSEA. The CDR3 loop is CSVDGDRGNYGYTF. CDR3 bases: TGCAGCGTTGATGGGGACAGGGGTAACTATGGCTACACCTTC.

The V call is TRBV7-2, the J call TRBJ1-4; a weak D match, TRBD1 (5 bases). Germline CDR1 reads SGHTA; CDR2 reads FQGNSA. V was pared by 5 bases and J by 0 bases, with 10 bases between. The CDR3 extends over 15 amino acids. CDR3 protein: CASSLDRATNEKLFF. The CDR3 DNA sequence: TGTGCCAGCAGCCTTGACAGAGCAACTAATGAAAAACTGTTTTTT.

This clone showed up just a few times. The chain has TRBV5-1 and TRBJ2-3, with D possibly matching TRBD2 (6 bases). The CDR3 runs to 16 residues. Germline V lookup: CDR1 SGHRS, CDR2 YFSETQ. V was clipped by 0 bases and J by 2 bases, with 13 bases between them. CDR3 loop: CASSLEGVGLTDTQYF. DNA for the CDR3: TGCGCCAGCAGCTTGGAAGGCGTGGGACTCACAGATACGCAGTATTTT.

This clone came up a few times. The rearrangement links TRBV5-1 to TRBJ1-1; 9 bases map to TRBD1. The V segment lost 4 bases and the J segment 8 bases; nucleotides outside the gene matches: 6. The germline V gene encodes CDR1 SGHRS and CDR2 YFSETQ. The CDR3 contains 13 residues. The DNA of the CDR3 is TGCGCCAGCAGCCTCGATGGACAGGGGGAAGCTTTCTTT. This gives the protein CASSLDGQGEAFF.

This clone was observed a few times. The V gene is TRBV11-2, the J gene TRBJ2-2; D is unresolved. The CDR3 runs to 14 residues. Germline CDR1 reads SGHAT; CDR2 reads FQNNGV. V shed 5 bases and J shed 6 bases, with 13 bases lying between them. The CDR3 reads CASSAVTKPGELFF. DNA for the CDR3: TGTGCCAGCAGCGCCGTAACTAAACCCGGGGAGCTGTTTTTT.

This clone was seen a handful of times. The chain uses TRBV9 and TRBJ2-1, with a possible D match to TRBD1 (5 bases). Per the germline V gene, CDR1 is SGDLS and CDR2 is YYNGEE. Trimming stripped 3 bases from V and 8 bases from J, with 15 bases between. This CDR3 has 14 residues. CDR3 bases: TGTGCCAGCAGCGATAGACAGATAAGGGATGAGCAGTTCTTC. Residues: CASSDRQIRDEQFF.

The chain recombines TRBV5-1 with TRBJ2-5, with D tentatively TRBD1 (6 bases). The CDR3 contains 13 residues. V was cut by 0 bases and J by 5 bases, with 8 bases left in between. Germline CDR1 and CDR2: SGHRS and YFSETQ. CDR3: CASSLVGGETQYF. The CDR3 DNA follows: TGCGCCAGCAGCTTGGTAGGGGGTGAGACCCAGTACTTC. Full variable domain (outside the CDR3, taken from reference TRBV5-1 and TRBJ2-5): KAGVTQTPRYLIKTRGQQVTLSCSPISGHRSVSWYQQTPGQGLQFLFEYFSETQRNKGNFPGRFSGRQFSNSRSEMNVSTLELGDSALYLCASSLVGGETQYFGPGTRLLVL.

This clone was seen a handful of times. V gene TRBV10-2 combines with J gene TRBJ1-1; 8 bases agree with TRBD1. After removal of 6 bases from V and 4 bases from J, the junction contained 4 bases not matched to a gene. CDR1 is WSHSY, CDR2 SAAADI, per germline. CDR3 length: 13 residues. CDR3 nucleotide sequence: TGCGCCAGCAGCCTCACAGGGGGCACTGAAGCTTTCTTT. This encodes CASSLTGGTEAFF.

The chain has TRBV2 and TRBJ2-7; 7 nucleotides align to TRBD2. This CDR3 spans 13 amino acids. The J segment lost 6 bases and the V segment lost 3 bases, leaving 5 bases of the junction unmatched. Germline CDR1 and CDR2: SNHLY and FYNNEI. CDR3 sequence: CASSDSREFEQYF. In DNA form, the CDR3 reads TGTGCCAGCAGTGATTCGCGGGAGTTCGAGCAGTACTTC.

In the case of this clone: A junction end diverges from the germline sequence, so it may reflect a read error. The CDR3 region is CSSSLTAYEQYF. The CDR3 bases are TGTTCCAGCAGCTTAACAGCCTACGAGCAGTACTTC. The chain carries TRBV7-9 and TRBJ2-7; D ambiguous. Per germline, CDR1 SEHNR and CDR2 FQNEAQ (reference sequence). The CDR3 is 12 amino acids.

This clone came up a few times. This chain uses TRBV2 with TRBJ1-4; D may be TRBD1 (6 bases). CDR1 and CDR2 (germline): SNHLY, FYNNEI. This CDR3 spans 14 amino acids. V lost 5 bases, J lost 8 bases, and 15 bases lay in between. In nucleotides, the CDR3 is TGTGCCAGCAGTCTTGGGACAATGGAGGAAAAACTGTTTTTT. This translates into CASSLGTMEEKLFF. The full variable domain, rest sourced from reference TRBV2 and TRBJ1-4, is EPEVTQTPSHQVTQMGQEVILRCVPISNHLYFYWYRQILGQKVEFLVSFYNNEISEKSEIFDDQFSVERPDGSNFTLKIRSTKLEDSAMYFCASSLGTMEEKLFFGSGTQLSVL.

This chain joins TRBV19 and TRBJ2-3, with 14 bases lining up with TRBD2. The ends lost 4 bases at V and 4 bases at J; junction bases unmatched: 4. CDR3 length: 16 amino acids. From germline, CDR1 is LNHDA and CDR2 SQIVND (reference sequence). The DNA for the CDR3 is TGTGCCAGTAGTACGGGACTAGCGGGAGTTGCAGATACGCAGTATTTT. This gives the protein CASSTGLAGVADTQYF.

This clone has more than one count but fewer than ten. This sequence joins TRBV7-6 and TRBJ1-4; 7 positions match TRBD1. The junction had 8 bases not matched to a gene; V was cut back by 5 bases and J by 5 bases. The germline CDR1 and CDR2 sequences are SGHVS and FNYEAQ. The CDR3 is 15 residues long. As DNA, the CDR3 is TGTGCCAGCAGCCTCGAGACAGGGTTCAATGAAAAACTGTTTTTT. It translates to CASSLETGFNEKLFF.

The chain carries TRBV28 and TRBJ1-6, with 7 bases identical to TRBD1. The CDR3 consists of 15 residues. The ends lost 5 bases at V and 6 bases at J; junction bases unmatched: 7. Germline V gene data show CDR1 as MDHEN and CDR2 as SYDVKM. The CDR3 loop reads CASSAGQAGNSPLHF. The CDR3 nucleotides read TGTGCCAGCAGTGCCGGACAGGCGGGTAATTCACCCCTCCACTTT.